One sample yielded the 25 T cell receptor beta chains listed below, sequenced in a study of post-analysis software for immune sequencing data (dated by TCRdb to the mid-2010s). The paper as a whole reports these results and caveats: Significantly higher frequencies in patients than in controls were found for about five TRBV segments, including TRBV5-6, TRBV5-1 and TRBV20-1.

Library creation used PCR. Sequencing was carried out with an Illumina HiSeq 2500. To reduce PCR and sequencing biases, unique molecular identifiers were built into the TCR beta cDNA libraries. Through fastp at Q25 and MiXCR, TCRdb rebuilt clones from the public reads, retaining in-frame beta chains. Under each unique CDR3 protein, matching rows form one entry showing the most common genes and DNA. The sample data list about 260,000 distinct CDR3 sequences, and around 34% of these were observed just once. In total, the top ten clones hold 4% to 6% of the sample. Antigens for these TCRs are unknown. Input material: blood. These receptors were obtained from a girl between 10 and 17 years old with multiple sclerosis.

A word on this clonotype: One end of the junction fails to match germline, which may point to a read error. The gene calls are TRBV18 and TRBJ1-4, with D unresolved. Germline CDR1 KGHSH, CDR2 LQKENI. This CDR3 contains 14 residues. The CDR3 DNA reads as TGTGCCAGCTCACCTCAGATAACTAATGAAAAACCGTTTTTT. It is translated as CASSPQITNEKPFF.

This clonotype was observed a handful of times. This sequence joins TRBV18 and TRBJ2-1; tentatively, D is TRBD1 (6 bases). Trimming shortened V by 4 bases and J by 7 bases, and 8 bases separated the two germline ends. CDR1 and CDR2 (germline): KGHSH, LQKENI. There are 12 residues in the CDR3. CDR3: CASSQQGNEQFF. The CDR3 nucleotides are TGTGCCAGCTCACAGCAGGGGAATGAGCAGTTCTTC.

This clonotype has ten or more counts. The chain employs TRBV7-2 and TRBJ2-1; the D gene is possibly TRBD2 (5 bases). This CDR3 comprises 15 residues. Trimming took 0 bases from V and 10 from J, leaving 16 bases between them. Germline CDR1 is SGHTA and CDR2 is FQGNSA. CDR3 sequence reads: CASSLAAWRAREQFF. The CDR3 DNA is TGTGCCAGCAGCTTAGCCGCTTGGCGGGCCCGGGAGCAGTTCTTC. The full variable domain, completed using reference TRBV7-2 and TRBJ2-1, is GAGVSQSPSNKVTEKGKDVELRCDPISGHTALYWYRQSLGQGLEFLIYFQGNSAPDKSGLPSDRFSAERTGGSVSTLTIQRTQQEDSAVYLCASSLAAWRAREQFFGPGTRLTVL.

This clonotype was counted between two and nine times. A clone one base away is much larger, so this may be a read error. The CDR3 bases are TGTGCCAGCAGCTTCTCGGGACTAGCGGTATACAATGAGCAGTACTTC. Translation gives CASSFSGLAVYNEQYF. V and J are TRBV7-2 and TRBJ2-7; TRBD2 matches at 11 bases. Germline V gene sequence: CDR1 SGHTA, CDR2 FQGNSA. The CDR3 is 16 amino acids. The J segment lost 7 bases and the V segment lost 3 bases, leaving 11 bases of the junction unmatched.

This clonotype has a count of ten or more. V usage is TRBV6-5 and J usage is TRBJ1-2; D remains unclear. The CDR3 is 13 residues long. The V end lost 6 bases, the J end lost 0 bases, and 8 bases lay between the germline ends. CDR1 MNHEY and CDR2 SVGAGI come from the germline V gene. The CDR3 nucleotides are TGTGCCAGCAGAGGACGGTCTAACTATGGCTACACCTTC. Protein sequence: CASRGRSNYGYTF.

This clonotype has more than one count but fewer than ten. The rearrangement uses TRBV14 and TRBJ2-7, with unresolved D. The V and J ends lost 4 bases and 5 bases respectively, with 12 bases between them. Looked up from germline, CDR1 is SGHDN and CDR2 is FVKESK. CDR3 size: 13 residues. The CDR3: CASSRVAFHEQYF. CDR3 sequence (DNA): TGTGCCAGCAGCCGAGTCGCTTTCCACGAGCAGTACTTC. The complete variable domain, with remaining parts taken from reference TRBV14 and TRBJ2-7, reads EAGVTQFPSHSVIEKGQTVTLRCDPISGHDNLYWYRRVMGKEIKFLLHFVKESKQDESGMPNNRFLAERTGGTYSTLKVQPAELEDSGVYFCASSRVAFHEQYFGPGTRLTVT.

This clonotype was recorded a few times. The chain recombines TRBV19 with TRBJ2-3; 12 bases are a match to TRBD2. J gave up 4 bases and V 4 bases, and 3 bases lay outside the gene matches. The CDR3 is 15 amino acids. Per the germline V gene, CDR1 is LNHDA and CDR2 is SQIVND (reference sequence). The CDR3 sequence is CASSTSGRAPDTQYF. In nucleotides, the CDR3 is TGTGCCAGTAGTACTAGCGGGAGGGCCCCAGATACGCAGTATTTT. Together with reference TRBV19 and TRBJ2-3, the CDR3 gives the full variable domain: DGGITQSPKYLFRKEGQNVTLSCEQNLNHDAMYWYRQDPGQGLRLIYYSQIVNDFQKGDIAEGYSVSREKKESFPLTVTSAQKNPTAFYLCASSTSGRAPDTQYFGPGTRLTVL.

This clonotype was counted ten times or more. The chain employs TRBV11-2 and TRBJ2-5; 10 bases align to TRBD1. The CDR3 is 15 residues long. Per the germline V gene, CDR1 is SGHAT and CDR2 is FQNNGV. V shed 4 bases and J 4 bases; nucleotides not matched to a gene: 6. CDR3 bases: TGTGCCAGCAGCTCGACAGGGGGCGCAGGAGAGACCCAGTACTTC. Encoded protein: CASSSTGGAGETQYF.

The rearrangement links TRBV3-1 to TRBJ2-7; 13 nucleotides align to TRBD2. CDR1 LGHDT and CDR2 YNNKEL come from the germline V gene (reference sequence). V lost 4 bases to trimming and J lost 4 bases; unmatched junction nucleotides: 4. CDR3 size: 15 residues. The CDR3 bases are TGTGCCAGCAGCCTTGGGACTAGCGGGGAATACGAGCAGTACTTC. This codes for CASSLGTSGEYEQYF.

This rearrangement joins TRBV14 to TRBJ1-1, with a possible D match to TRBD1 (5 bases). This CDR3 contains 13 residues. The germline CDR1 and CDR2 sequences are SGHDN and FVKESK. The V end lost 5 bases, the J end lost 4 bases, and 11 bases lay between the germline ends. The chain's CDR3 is CASSFRQITEAFF. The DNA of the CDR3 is TGTGCCAGCAGCTTCCGACAGATCACTGAAGCTTTCTTT.

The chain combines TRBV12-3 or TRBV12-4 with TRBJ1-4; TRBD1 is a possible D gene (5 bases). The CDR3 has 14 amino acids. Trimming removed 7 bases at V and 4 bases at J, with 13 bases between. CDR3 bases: TGTGCCAGCACCCCGGGACTGTTTAATGAAAAACTGTTTTTT. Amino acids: CASTPGLFNEKLFF.

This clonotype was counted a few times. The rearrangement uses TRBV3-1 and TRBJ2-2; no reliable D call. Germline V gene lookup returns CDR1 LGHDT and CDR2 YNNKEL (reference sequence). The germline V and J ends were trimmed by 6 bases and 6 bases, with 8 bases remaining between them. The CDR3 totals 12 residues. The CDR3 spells CASRVLPGELFF. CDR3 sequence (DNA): TGTGCCAGCAGGGTCCTCCCCGGGGAGCTGTTTTTT. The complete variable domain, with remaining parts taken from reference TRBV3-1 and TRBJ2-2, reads DTAVSQTPKYLVTQMGNDKSIKCEQNLGHDTMYWYKQDSKKFLKIMFSYNNKELIINETVPNRFSPKSPDKAHLNLHINSLELGDSAVYFCASRVLPGELFFGEGSRLTVL.

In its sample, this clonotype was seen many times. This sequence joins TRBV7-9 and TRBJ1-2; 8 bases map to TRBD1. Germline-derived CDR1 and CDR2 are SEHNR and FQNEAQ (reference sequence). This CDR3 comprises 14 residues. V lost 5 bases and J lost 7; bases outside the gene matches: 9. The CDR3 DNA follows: TGTGCCAGCAGCGAAGGCGACAGGGGATCTGGCTACACCTTC. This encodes CASSEGDRGSGYTF. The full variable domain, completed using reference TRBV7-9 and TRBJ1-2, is DTGVSQNPRHKITKRGQNVTFRCDPISEHNRLYWYRQTLGQGPEFLTYFQNEAQLEKSRLLSDRFSAERPKGSFSTLEIQRTEQGDSAMYLCASSEGDRGSGYTFGSGTRLTVV.

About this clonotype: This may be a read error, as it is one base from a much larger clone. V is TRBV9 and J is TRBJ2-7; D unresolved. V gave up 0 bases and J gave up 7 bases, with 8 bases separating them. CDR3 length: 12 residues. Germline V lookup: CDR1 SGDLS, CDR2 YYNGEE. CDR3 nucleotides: TGTGCCAGCAGCGTAGGCTCCCATGAGCAGTACTTC. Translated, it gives CASSVGSHEQYF.

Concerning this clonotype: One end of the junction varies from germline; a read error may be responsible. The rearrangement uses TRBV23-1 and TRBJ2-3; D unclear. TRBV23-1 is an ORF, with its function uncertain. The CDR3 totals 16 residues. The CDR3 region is CASSQSREWIADTQYF. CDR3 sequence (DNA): TGCGCCAGTAGTCAATCTAGGGAATGGATTGCAGATACGCAGTATTTT.

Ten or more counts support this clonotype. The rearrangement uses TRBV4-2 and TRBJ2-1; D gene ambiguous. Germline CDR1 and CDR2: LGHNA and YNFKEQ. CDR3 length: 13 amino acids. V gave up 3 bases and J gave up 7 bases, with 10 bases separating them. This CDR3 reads CASSQLDLNEQFF. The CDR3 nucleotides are TGTGCCAGCAGCCAGCTTGACCTAAATGAGCAGTTCTTC.

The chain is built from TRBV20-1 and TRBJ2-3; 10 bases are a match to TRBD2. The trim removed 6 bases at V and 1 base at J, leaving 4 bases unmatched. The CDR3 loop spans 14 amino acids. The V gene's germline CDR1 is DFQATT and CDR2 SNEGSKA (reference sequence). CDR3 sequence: CSAPSGRGTDTQYF. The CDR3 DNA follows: TGCAGTGCCCCAAGCGGGAGGGGCACAGATACGCAGTATTTT.

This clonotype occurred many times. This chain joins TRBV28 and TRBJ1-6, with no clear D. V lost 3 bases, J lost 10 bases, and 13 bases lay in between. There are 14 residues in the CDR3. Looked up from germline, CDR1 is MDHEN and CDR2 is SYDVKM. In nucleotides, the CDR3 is TGTGCCAGCAGTTTCGGCCAGGTTAAGTCACCCCTCCACTTT. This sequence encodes CASSFGQVKSPLHF.

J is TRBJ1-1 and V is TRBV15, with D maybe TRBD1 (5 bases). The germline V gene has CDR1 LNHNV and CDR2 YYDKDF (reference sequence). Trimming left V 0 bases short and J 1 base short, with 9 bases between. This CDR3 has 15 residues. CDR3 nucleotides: TGTGCCACCAGCAGAGATCCCACAGGGAACACTGAAGCTTTCTTT. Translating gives CATSRDPTGNTEAFF.

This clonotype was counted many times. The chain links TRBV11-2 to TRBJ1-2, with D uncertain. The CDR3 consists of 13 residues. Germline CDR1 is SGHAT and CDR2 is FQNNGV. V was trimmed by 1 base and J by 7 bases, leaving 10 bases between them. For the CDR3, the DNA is TGTGCCAGCAGCTTAGTGTCCACTGCTGGCTACACCTTC. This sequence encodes CASSLVSTAGYTF. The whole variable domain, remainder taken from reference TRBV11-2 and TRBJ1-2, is EAGVAQSPRYKIIEKRQSVAFWCNPISGHATLYWYQQILGQGPKLLIQFQNNGVVDDSQLPKDRFSAERLKGVDSTLKIQPAKLEDSAVYLCASSLVSTAGYTFGSGTRLTVV.

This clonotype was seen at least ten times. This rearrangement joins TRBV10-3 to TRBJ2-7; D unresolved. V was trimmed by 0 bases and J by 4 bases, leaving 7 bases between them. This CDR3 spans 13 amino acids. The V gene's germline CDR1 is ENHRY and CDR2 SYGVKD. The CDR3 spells CAISESGIYEQYF. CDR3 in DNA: TGTGCCATCAGTGAGTCGGGGATATACGAGCAGTACTTC.

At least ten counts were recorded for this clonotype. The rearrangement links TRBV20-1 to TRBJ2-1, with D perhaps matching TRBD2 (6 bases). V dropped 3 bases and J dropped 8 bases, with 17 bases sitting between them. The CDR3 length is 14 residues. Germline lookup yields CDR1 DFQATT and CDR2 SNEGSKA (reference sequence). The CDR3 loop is CSASWSSEVDEQFF. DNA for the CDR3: TGCAGTGCTAGTTGGTCTAGCGAAGTGGATGAGCAGTTCTTC.

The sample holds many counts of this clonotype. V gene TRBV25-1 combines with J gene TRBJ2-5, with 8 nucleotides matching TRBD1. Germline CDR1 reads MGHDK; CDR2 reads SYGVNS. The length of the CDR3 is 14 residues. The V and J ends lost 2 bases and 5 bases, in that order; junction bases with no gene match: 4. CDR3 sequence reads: CASSEQGARETQYF. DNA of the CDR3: TGTGCCAGCAGTGAACAGGGGGCGCGGGAGACCCAGTACTTC.

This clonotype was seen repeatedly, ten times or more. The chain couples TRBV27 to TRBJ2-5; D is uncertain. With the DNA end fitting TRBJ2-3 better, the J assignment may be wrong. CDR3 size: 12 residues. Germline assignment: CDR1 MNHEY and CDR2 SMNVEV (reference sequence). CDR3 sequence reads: CASSFRGETQYF. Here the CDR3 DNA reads TGTGCCAGCAGTTTTCGAGGAGAGACGCAGTATTTT.

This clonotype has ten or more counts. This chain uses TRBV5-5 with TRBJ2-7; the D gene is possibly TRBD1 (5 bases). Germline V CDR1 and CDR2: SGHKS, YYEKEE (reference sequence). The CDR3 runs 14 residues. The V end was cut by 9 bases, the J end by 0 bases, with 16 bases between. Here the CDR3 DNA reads TGTGCCACCGCGGCAGGGTCGAGCTCCTACGAGCAGTACTTC. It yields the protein CATAAGSSSYEQYF. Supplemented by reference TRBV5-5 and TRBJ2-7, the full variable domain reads DAGVTQSPTHLIKTRGQQVTLRCSPISGHKSVSWYQQVLGQGPQFIFQYYEKEERGRGNFPDRFSARQFPNYSSELNVNALLLGDSALYLCATAAGSSSYEQYFGPGTRLTVT.